This TCR beta chain was obtained from a study of beta chain features in type 1 diabetes. Study-wide findings and caveats: The study found moderately but significantly shorter TCRB CDR3s in all four CD4+ subsets of Type 1 diabetes patients.

As for this clone: Its antigen is still unknown.

The sequenced template was cDNA made from the entire isolated RNA. The data were produced by immunoSEQ multiplex PCR, yet TCRdb's version contains in-frame clones alone and is incomplete. The sample has about 22,000 clones; about three fifths are singletons. Heparinised blood was drawn once per donor, averaging roughly 120 mL. The CDR3 is 15 residues long. After removal of 0 bases from V and 0 bases from J, the junction contained 2 bases not matched to a gene. Germline V CDR1 and CDR2: LNHDA, SQIVND (reference sequence). The specimen sequenced was stem cell memory CD4+ T cells from blood. This rearrangement joins TRBV19 to TRBJ2-7; TRBD1 aligns across 7 bases. The sequence was obtained from a man younger than 35 with type 1 diabetes. The CDR3 nucleotides read TGTGCCAGTAGTATAGAACAGGGGAGCTCCTACGAGCAGTACTTC. This encodes CASSIEQGSSYEQYF.